The sequence of this TCR beta chain was determined in a study of response to subunit inactivated influenza vaccine. The study, taken as a whole, reports: New T cells are recruited in small numbers by each seasonal influenza vaccination, according to the authors' suggestion.

This clonotype appeared a few times. Its antigen is unknown. The V and J ends lost 0 bases and 6 bases respectively, with 15 bases between them. This CDR3 is 16 amino acids long. Per germline, CDR1 LNHNV and CDR2 YYDKDF (reference sequence). A single record per CDR3 protein comes from TCRdb applying MiXCR to the RT-PCR reads. The repertoire holds about 650,000 distinct CDR3 sequences, with about a sixth as singletons. This receptor was obtained from a man in his fifties or sixties who received an inactivated influenza vaccine. V and J are TRBV15 and TRBJ2-1; D possibly corresponds to TRBD1 (5 bases). The sample was PBMCs from blood, taken approximately 13 days after vaccination. The CDR3 DNA reads TGTGCCACCAGCAGAGAGATACCCCTCGACAGCAATGAGCAGTTCTTC. Residues: CATSREIPLDSNEQFF.